The 21 T cell receptor beta chains below all came from one sample that was sequenced in a study of breast tumors, draining lymph nodes, adjacent tissues. Each CDR3 protein is one row after TCRdb ran MiXCR on the multiplex PCR reads. The sample includes 50,000 to 65,000 distinct CDR3 sequences, around 45% of them seen just once. Source material: breast tumor tissue. The source is a female donor with breast cancer. Some clones in this sample may be carry-over from other donors' samples.

The CDR3 DNA reads TGTGCCAGCAGCTTAGCGCCCGGGAGCGGGAGGGCCGGGGAGCTGTTTTTT. This codes for CASSLAPGSGRAGELFF. The genes are TRBV7-8 and TRBJ2-2, with 10 bases fitting TRBD2. V lost 0 bases, J lost 6 bases, and 7 bases stayed unmatched. The CDR3 covers 17 residues. Per the germline V gene, CDR1 is SGHVS and CDR2 is FQNEAQ.

This clonotype was observed many times. The chain is built from TRBV4-1 and TRBJ2-7; no reliable D call. The CDR3 is 15 amino acids. The germline gives CDR1 MGHRA, CDR2 YSYEKL. The V and J ends lost 0 bases and 6 bases respectively, with 15 bases between them. CDR3 region: CASSQDIGGMGEQYF. For the CDR3, the DNA is TGCGCCAGCAGCCAAGATATCGGCGGAATGGGCGAGCAGTACTTC.

This clonotype showed up many times. This may be a read error: a much more frequent sequence differs by one nucleotide. The chain uses TRBV11-3 and TRBJ2-7, with D maybe TRBD1 (6 bases). V gave up 1 base and J gave up 6 bases, with 10 bases separating them. The V gene's germline CDR1 is SGHNT and CDR2 YENEEA. The CDR3 totals 13 residues. The CDR3 here is CASSLANRAEQYF. In DNA form, the CDR3 reads TGTGCCAGCAGCTTAGCCAACAGGGCCGAGCAGTACTTC.

There are many counts of this clonotype. The J gene is TRBJ2-5, the V gene TRBV11-2, with D maybe TRBD1 (5 bases). This CDR3 spans 15 amino acids. Germline V lookup: CDR1 SGHAT, CDR2 FQNNGV. Trimming left V 3 bases short and J 5 bases short, with 16 bases between. The CDR3 reads CASSFKYDSGETQYF. CDR3 in DNA: TGTGCCAGCAGCTTTAAGTATGACTCAGGGGAGACCCAGTACTTC.

This clonotype was counted ten times or more. CDR3 region: CASTVGANTGELFF. CDR3 nucleotide sequence: TGTGCCAGCACCGTCGGGGCCAACACCGGGGAGCTGTTTTTT. The chain has TRBV7-2 and TRBJ2-2; D is possibly TRBD1 or TRBD2 (5 bases each). CDR1 is SGHTA, CDR2 FQGNSA, per germline. V gave up 7 bases and J gave up 2 bases, with 11 bases separating them. CDR3 size: 14 residues.

This clonotype has at least ten counts. Written as DNA, the CDR3 is TGCAGTGCTAGGGGGGGGGGCCTCGGAACAGATACGCAGTATTTT. Its translation: CSARGGGLGTDTQYF. The chain combines TRBV20-1 with TRBJ2-3, with D maybe TRBD2 (7 bases). This CDR3 is 15 amino acids long. Trimming removed 3 bases from V and 3 bases from J, with 16 bases in between. Germline V CDR1 and CDR2: DFQATT, SNEGSKA (reference sequence).

The chain employs TRBV7-2 and TRBJ2-3; D could derive from TRBD1 or TRBD2 (7 bases each). Trimming took 5 bases from V and 5 from J, leaving 20 bases between them. This CDR3 has 16 amino acids. CDR1 and CDR2 (germline): SGHTA, FQGNSA. DNA of the CDR3: TGTGCCAGCAGCCGCCAGGGGGGGGCAGGGCGAGATACGCAGTATTTT. It encodes CASSRQGGAGRDTQYF.

The CDR3 DNA follows: TGTGCCAGCAGCTCCCCGGGACTAGCGGAAGGGGAGACCCAGTACTTC. Its protein product is CASSSPGLAEGETQYF. The genes are TRBV11-1 and TRBJ2-5; TRBD2 matches 11 bases. This CDR3 comprises 16 residues. The ends lost 4 bases at V and 5 bases at J; junction bases unmatched: 9. Germline V gene sequence: CDR1 SGHAT, CDR2 FQDESV (reference sequence).

Remarks on this clonotype: No conserved phenylalanine or tryptophan is present at the end of the CDR3, so a read error is the likely explanation. The limits of the CDR3 on the DNA are not certain, so only TCRdb's listed CDR3 is given. This chain joins TRBV6-6 and TRBJ1-2. Germline CDR1 and CDR2: MNHNY and SVGAGI (reference sequence). The CDR3 length is 11 residues, termini included. The CDR3 region is CASSPGTSETY.

The table lists this clonotype with many counts. The chain carries TRBV9 and TRBJ1-1; a possible D gene is TRBD1 (6 bases). Germline V lookup: CDR1 SGDLS, CDR2 YYNGEE. V shed 3 bases and J shed 7 bases, with 10 bases lying between them. The CDR3 sequence is 12 residues long. This chain's CDR3 is CASSATGLEAFF. In DNA, the CDR3 is TGTGCCAGCAGCGCGACAGGCCTTGAAGCTTTCTTT.

Ten or more counts support this clonotype. V and J are TRBV20-1 and TRBJ1-4, with D maybe TRBD1 (5 bases). Trimming removed 0 bases from V and 4 bases from J, with 18 bases in between. CDR3 length: 17 amino acids. Germline CDR1 reads DFQATT; CDR2 reads SNEGSKA (reference sequence). This CDR3 reads CSARDRDRRDSNEKLFF. The CDR3 nucleotides read TGCAGTGCTAGAGATAGGGACCGCCGAGATAGTAATGAAAAACTGTTTTTT.

This clonotype was picked up many times. This chain links TRBV6-2 or TRBV6-3 with TRBJ2-3; 7 nucleotides match TRBD1. V lost 1 base to trimming and J lost 0 bases; unmatched junction nucleotides: 4. Germline lookup yields CDR1 MNHEY and CDR2 SVGEGT. The CDR3 is made up of 16 amino acids. In DNA, the CDR3 is TGTGCCAGCAGTTACTTCGGACAGGAGAGCACAGATACGCAGTATTTT. It encodes CASSYFGQESTDTQYF.

The rearrangement links TRBV9 to TRBJ1-1; D gene uncertain. CDR1 and CDR2 from the germline V gene are SGDLS and YYNGEE. Trimming removed 3 bases at V and 1 base at J, with 10 bases between. The length of the CDR3 is 14 residues. The CDR3 is CASSAGLGNTEAFF. As DNA, the CDR3 is TGTGCCAGCAGCGCCGGACTGGGGAACACTGAAGCTTTCTTT.

As to this clonotype: This sequence may be a read error, since a much larger clone differs from it by one base. The chain links TRBV5-5 to TRBJ2-4; unclear D gene. The germline gives CDR1 SGHKS, CDR2 YYEKEE (reference sequence). The CDR3 spans 12 residues. CDR3 bases: TGTGCCGGCAGCTTTGCCAAAAACATTCAGTACTTC. Its translation is CAGSFAKNIQYF.

The rearrangement links TRBV6-2 or TRBV6-3 to TRBJ2-1; the D gene is possibly TRBD1 (6 bases). There are 14 residues in the CDR3. Trimming took 8 bases from V and 5 from J, leaving 16 bases between them. Germline assignment: CDR1 MNHEY and CDR2 SVGEGT. The CDR3 nucleotides are TGTGCCAGCGAACCCGGGACAAAAAACAATGAGCAGTTCTTC. Translated: CASEPGTKNNEQFF.

This rearrangement joins TRBV24-1 to TRBJ2-3; 11 nucleotides line up with TRBD1. The CDR3 covers 14 residues. CDR1 and CDR2 from the germline V gene are KGHDR and SFDVKD. The trim removed 9 bases at V and 5 bases at J, leaving 6 bases unmatched. CDR3 coding DNA: TGTGCCACCCGGAGGACAGGGGGCGGAGATACGCAGTATTTT. It codes for CATRRTGGGDTQYF.

In this sample, this clonotype turned up many times. V usage is TRBV4-3 and J usage is TRBJ1-3, with no clear D. Germline V CDR1 and CDR2: LGHNA, YSLEER. Between the trimmed V and J ends, which lost 3 bases and 1 base, there was a span of 16 bases. CDR3 length: 17 amino acids. In nucleotides, the CDR3 is TGCGCCAGCAGCCAGGGCAGACTAAAGAATTCTGGAAACACCATATATTTT. Translated, it gives CASSQGRLKNSGNTIYF.

In this sample, this clonotype turned up many times. The genes are TRBV2 and TRBJ1-6; TRBD1 might be the D (5 bases). Trimming removed 8 bases at V and 7 bases at J, with 9 bases between. CDR1 and CDR2 (germline): SNHLY, FYNNEI. The CDR3 sequence is 12 residues long. The CDR3 spells CASAPGNSPLHF. DNA for the CDR3: TGTGCCAGCGCTCCAGGGAATTCACCCCTCCACTTT. The full variable domain, in which reference TRBV2 and TRBJ1-6 provide the parts outside the CDR3, is EPEVTQTPSHQVTQMGQEVILRCVPISNHLYFYWYRQILGQKVEFLVSFYNNEISEKSEIFDDQFSVERPDGSNFTLKIRSTKLEDSAMYFCASAPGNSPLHFGNGTRLTVT.

This clonotype appeared once. This CDR3 fails to terminate in the conserved phenylalanine or tryptophan, so it likely reflects a read error. It is unclear where the CDR3 begins or ends on the DNA, so no DNA is shown, and the CDR3 is as TCRdb lists it. V usage is TRBV5-1 and J usage is TRBJ1-4; the DNA was not used to check the table's D call, TRBD1. A total of 16 residues make up the CDR3, ends included. CDR1 is SGHRS and CDR2 is YFSETQ in the germline V gene. This chain's CDR3 is CASSFDRAPYEQYFGP.

This chain links TRBV6-1 with TRBJ1-6; D is possibly TRBD1 (6 bases). Germline values: CDR1 MNHNS, CDR2 SASEGT. The V end lost 6 bases, the J end lost 7 bases, and 13 bases lay between the germline ends. The CDR3 is 14 amino acids. The CDR3: CASSATGSNSPLHF. The DNA for the CDR3 is TGTGCCAGCAGCGCGACAGGATCCAATTCACCCCTCCACTTT.

The V gene is TRBV20-1, the J gene TRBJ1-3; 8 nucleotides match TRBD1. The V gene's germline CDR1 is DFQATT and CDR2 SNEGSKA (reference sequence). CDR3 length equals 14 residues. V shed 3 bases, J shed 4 bases, and the junction held 5 bases outside the gene matches. The CDR3: CSARTGDGGNTIYF. The DNA of the CDR3 is TGCAGTGCTAGGACAGGGGATGGGGGAAACACCATATATTTT.